The clone carrying this TCR beta chain was seen a few times. Its antigen remains unknown. TCRdb reanalysed the 5' RACE reads using MiXCR and keeps one entry per CDR3 protein. Seen here are around 230,000 distinct CDR3 sequences, around 6.5% observed once, and the top ten hold roughly 15%. Per germline, CDR1 LNHNV and CDR2 YYDKDF (reference sequence). Losses at the gene ends were 6 bases for V and 0 bases for J; bases not matched to a gene: 1. This CDR3 contains 16 residues. This specimen comes from a study of identical twins. Study outcomes and limitations: Reduced insertions were recorded for abundant cord blood beta clonotypes, with no such pattern in memory repertoires.

This sample also appeared in a second study, on T cells expressing NK-cell markers.

The TCR sequence derives from a woman aged 18 to 35 in good health. The V call is TRBV15, the J call TRBJ2-1; 14 bases fit TRBD2. Sample: CD8+ T cells sorted from blood. The CDR3 spells CATRGTSGSSYNEQFF. In DNA form, the CDR3 reads TGTGCCACCAGGGGGACTAGCGGGAGCTCCTACAATGAGCAGTTCTTC.